One sample yielded the 17 T cell receptor beta chains listed below, sequenced in a study of healthy donors' naive CD4 and CD8 T cells. Starting from around 500 ng of total RNA, TCR libraries were made with linear amplification. Each CDR3 protein is one row after TCRdb ran MiXCR on the reads. The table has about 200,000 distinct CDR3 sequences, around 74% seen once. Material for sequencing was naive CD4+ and CD8+ T cells sorted from blood, pooled from several donors. The receptors stem from a pool of human donors in good health; the sample pools cells from several healthy donors.

The genes are TRBV27 and TRBJ2-7; 7 positions agree with TRBD1. CDR1 is MNHEY, CDR2 SMNVEV, per germline (reference sequence). This CDR3 has 13 residues. With V trimmed by 6 bases and J by 5 bases, 7 bases remained unmatched. CDR3 loop: CASSDRVFDEQYF. CDR3 sequence (DNA): TGTGCCAGCAGCGACAGGGTTTTCGACGAGCAGTACTTC.

This rearrangement joins TRBV19 to TRBJ2-7; weak D call: TRBD1 (7 bases). With 4 bases removed from V and 0 bases from J, the gap between germline ends came to 13 bases. The CDR3 covers 15 residues. Germline V lookup: CDR1 LNHDA, CDR2 SQIVND (reference sequence). The CDR3 is CASSRRGQISYEQYF. CDR3 bases: TGTGCCAGTAGTAGGAGGGGACAGATCTCCTACGAGCAGTACTTC.

The CDR3 nucleotides read TGTGCCAGTAGGCTACAGGGGGCCTTTGGGGCCAACGTCCTGACTTTC. This sequence encodes CASRLQGAFGANVLTF. V gene TRBV19 combines with J gene TRBJ2-6; 9 bases are a match to TRBD1. The CDR3 has 16 amino acids. Germline V gene sequence: CDR1 LNHDA, CDR2 SQIVND (reference sequence). Trimming removed 6 bases from V and 3 bases from J; junction bases left unmatched: 6.

This clonotype has more than one count but fewer than ten. The chain joins TRBV29-1 to TRBJ1-1; no firm D call. The CDR3 is 12 amino acids. V was clipped by 4 bases and J by 3 bases, with 9 bases between them. Germline CDR1 and CDR2: SQVTM and ANQGSEA. The CDR3 bases are TGCAGCGTTGTACTTCAGGACACTGAAGCTTTCTTT. Protein: CSVVLQDTEAFF.

The rearrangement joins TRBV28 to TRBJ1-5, with D unresolved. The CDR3 is made up of 12 amino acids. Germline values: CDR1 MDHEN, CDR2 SYDVKM. V was shortened by 6 bases and J by 4 bases, with 7 bases between the two germline ends. The CDR3 DNA is TGTGCCAGCAGCCGGAATAATCAGCCCCAGCATTTT. As protein: CASSRNNQPQHF.

A few counts support this clonotype. This chain uses TRBV6-5 with TRBJ2-5; 12 bases are shared with TRBD1. With V trimmed by 6 bases and J by 5 bases, 10 bases remained unmatched. This CDR3 region has 16 residues. Germline assignment: CDR1 MNHEY and CDR2 SVGAGI. CDR3 region: CASSPGTGGFGETQYF. As DNA, the CDR3 is TGTGCCAGCAGCCCCGGGACAGGGGGCTTTGGGGAGACCCAGTACTTC.

In regard to this clonotype: One base away lies a much larger clone, so this may be a sequencing read error. V usage is TRBV7-9 and J usage is TRBJ2-7; D not certain. Between the trimmed V and J ends, which lost 4 bases and 3 bases, there was a span of 4 bases. Germline V CDR1 and CDR2: SEHNR, FQNEAQ (reference sequence). This CDR3 is built from 11 residues. This CDR3 reads CASSWDYEQYF. CDR3 coding DNA: TGTGCCAGCAGCTGGGACTACGAGCAGTACTTC.

The chain recombines TRBV2 with TRBJ2-6; D not resolved. CDR1 is SNHLY, CDR2 FYNNEI, per germline. V shed 2 bases and J shed 0 bases, with 8 bases lying between them. The CDR3 loop spans 16 amino acids. For the CDR3, the DNA is TGTGCCAGCAGTGAAAGCCCCGGCTCTGGGGCCAACGTCCTGACTTTC. Its protein is CASSESPGSGANVLTF.

The chain links TRBV5-1 to TRBJ2-5; maybe TRBD2 (6 bases). This CDR3 comprises 17 residues. With 0 bases removed from V and 5 bases from J, the gap between germline ends came to 20 bases. Germline-derived CDR1 and CDR2 are SGHRS and YFSETQ. The CDR3 region is CASSLEDMWEAEETQYF. CDR3 bases: TGCGCCAGCAGCTTGGAGGATATGTGGGAGGCCGAGGAGACCCAGTACTTC.

The V call is TRBV7-9, the J call TRBJ2-1; D might be TRBD2 (5 bases). The CDR3 is 12 residues long. V was trimmed by 8 bases and J by 7 bases, leaving 12 bases between them. Germline-derived CDR1 and CDR2 are SEHNR and FQNEAQ (reference sequence). The chain's CDR3 is CASQRAGNEQFF. The CDR3 region has the DNA TGTGCCAGCCAGAGGGCCGGGAATGAGCAGTTCTTC.

In DNA form, the CDR3 reads TGTGCCAGTAGAGGGTACTATGGCTACACCTTC. Protein: CASRGYYGYTF. The chain combines TRBV19 with TRBJ1-2; D not resolved. The germline V gene encodes CDR1 LNHDA and CDR2 SQIVND (reference sequence). This CDR3 has 11 residues. The V and J ends lost 6 bases and 3 bases respectively, with 5 bases between them.

This rearrangement joins TRBV29-1 to TRBJ2-1; weak D call: TRBD2 (5 bases). Trimming removed 3 bases from V and 8 bases from J, with 8 bases in between. This CDR3 comprises 11 residues. Germline V CDR1 and CDR2: SQVTM, ANQGSEA. This CDR3 reads CSVETGYEQFF. CDR3 sequence (DNA): TGCAGCGTTGAGACGGGGTATGAGCAGTTCTTC.

V is TRBV6-2 or TRBV6-3 and J is TRBJ2-7; possibly TRBD1 for D (5 bases). Trimming removed 0 bases at V and 5 bases at J, with 11 bases between. Looked up from germline, CDR1 is MNHEY and CDR2 is SVGEGT. This CDR3 comprises 14 residues. The CDR3 sequence is CASSYSTSRDEQYF. The CDR3 region has the DNA TGTGCCAGCAGTTACTCGACGTCCAGGGACGAGCAGTACTTC.

The chain couples TRBV29-1 to TRBJ1-1, with 8 bases lining up with TRBD1. The CDR3 loop spans 14 amino acids. From germline, CDR1 is SQVTM and CDR2 ANQGSEA. The ends lost 4 bases at V and 1 base at J; junction bases unmatched: 5. CDR3: CSVAGDRRNTEAFF. The CDR3 coding sequence is TGCAGCGTTGCCGGGGACAGGCGGAACACTGAAGCTTTCTTT.

The chain has TRBV11-1 and TRBJ1-1; D possibly corresponds to TRBD1 (6 bases). Germline V gene sequence: CDR1 SGHAT, CDR2 FQDESV (reference sequence). Trimming stripped 8 bases from V and 3 bases from J, with 16 bases between. The CDR3 runs to 14 residues. CDR3 nucleotide sequence: TGTGCCAGCTCACCAAGGGGGAGGGACACTGAAGCTTTCTTT. Translating it yields CASSPRGRDTEAFF.

The genes are TRBV12-3 or TRBV12-4 and TRBJ2-7; a weak D match, TRBD2 (5 bases). The V gene lost 8 bases and the J gene lost 1 base, with 12 bases spanning the gap. The CDR3 has 13 amino acids. The CDR3 here is CASALAQSYEQYF. The CDR3 bases are TGTGCCAGCGCGCTAGCACAATCCTACGAGCAGTACTTC.

About this clonotype: One junction end does not reproduce the germline sequence, and a read error may be involved. The CDR3 nucleotides are TGTGCCAGCAGCTTGGGGACAGGGGGTGGACACAATGAGCAGTTCTTC. This translates into CASSLGTGGGHNEQFF. This rearrangement joins TRBV5-1 to TRBJ2-1, with 11 bases identical to TRBD1. The germline V gene has CDR1 SGHRS and CDR2 YFSETQ. The CDR3 runs to 16 residues.